The present entry profiles one TCR beta chain with its context. Its antigen is not known. Naive CD8+ T cells showed CD45RO-CCR7+CD27+CD95-. This entry belongs to a study of CXCR3-negative and CXCR3-positive naive CD8 T cells. Overall study: Overall TRB read output was about 140 million, and each library contained about 1.5 +/- 0.3 million reads. Points from the study as a whole: Naive cells used TRBV-TRBJ genes in much the same way whether CXCR3-negative or CXCR3-positive; memory cells did not.

UMI-labeled 5' RACE yielded the TRB cDNA libraries. TCRdb re-called the 5' RACE reads; every CDR3 protein appears as one record, without DNA. The sample table sets out more than 40,000 distinct CDR3 sequences. The CDR3 is 15 amino acids. CDR1 is MDHEN and CDR2 is SYDVKM in the germline V gene. This clonotype originated in a human donor in good health. Some clones in this sample may be carry-over from other donors' samples. The rearrangement joins TRBV28 to TRBJ2-7; TCRdb indicates TRBD1, and absent DNA this call remains unverified. The sequencing sample was made of naive CXCR3- CD8+ T cells from blood. Subset meaning: CD45RO-CCR7+CD27+CD95- naive CD8+ T cells lacking CXCR3 (TNR3-). CDR3 sequence reads: CASSTYRDGTYEQYF.